This TCR beta chain was profiled in a study of graft-versus-host responses after intestinal transplantation. Profiled with immunoSEQ multiplex PCR; TCRdb holds only in-frame clones, not every one. This table has approximately 100,000 clones, more than 75% appearing once. CDR3 length: 16 residues. With V trimmed by 0 bases and J by 3 bases, 5 bases remained unmatched. The V gene's germline CDR1 is MNHNS and CDR2 SASEGT. This clone has more than one count but fewer than ten. J is TRBJ1-2 and V is TRBV6-1; 9 bases agree with TRBD1. This sequence originates from a human patient who received an intestinal transplant, so some T cells may come from the graft donor. This specimen was PBMCs, taken 255 days after intestinal transplant. The chain's CDR3 is CASSEAIRDRDYGYTF. The CDR3 DNA sequence: TGTGCCAGCAGTGAAGCTATCCGGGACAGGGACTATGGCTACACCTTC.